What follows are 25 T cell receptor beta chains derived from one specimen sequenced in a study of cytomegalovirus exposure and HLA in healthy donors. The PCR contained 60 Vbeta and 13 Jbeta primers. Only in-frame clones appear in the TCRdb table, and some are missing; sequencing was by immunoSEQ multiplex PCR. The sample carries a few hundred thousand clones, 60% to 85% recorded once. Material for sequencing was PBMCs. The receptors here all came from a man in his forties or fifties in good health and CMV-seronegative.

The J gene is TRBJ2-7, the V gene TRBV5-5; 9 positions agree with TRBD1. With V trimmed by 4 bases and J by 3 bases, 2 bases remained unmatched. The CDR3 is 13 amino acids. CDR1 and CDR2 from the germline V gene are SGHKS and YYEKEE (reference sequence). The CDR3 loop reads CASSPTGGYEQYF. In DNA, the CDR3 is TGTGCCAGCAGCCCGACAGGGGGCTACGAGCAGTACTTC.

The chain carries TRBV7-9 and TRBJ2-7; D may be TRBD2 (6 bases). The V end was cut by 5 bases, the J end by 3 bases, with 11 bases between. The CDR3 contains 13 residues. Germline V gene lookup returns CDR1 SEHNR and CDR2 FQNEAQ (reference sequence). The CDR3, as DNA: TGTGCCAGCAGCCCCCCGGGACTCTACGAGCAGTACTTC. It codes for CASSPPGLYEQYF.

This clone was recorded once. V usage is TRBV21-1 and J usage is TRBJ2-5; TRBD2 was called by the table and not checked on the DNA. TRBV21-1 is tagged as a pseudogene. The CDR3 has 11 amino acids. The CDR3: CASSKEDSQYF. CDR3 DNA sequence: TGTGCCAGCAGCAAAGAGGACTCCCAGTACTTC.

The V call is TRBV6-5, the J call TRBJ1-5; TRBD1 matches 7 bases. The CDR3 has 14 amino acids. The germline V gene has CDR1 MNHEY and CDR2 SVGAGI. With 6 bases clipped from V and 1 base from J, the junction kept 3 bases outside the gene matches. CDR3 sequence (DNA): TGTGCCAGCAGGCAGACAGGGAGCAATCAGCCCCAGCATTTT. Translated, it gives CASRQTGSNQPQHF.

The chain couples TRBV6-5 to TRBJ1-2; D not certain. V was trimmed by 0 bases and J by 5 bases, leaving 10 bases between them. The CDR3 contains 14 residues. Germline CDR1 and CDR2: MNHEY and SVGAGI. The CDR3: CASSYSHNRYGYTF. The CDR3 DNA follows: TGTGCCAGCAGTTACTCGCACAACCGATATGGCTACACCTTC.

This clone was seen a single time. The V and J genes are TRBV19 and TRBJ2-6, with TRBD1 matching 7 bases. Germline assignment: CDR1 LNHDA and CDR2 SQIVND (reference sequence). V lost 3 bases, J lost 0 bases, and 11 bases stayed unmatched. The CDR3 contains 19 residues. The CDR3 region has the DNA TGTGCCAGTAGTATCCAACAGGGGTTCAGGGGCTCTGGGGCCAACGTCCTGACTTTC. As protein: CASSIQQGFRGSGANVLTF. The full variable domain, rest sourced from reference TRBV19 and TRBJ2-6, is DGGITQSPKYLFRKEGQNVTLSCEQNLNHDAMYWYRQDPGQGLRLIYYSQIVNDFQKGDIAEGYSVSREKKESFPLTVTSAQKNPTAFYLCASSIQQGFRGSGANVLTFGAGSRLTVL.

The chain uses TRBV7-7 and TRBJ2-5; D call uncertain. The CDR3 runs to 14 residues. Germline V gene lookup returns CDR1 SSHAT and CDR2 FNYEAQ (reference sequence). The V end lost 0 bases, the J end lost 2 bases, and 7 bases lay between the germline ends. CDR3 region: CASSLARFQETQYF. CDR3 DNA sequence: TGTGCCAGCAGCTTAGCGAGATTTCAAGAGACCCAGTACTTC.

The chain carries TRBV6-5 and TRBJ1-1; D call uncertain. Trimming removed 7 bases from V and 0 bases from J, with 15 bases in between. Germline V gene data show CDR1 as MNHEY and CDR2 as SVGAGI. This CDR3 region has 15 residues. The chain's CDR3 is CASKRDEAMNTEAFF. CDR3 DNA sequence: TGTGCCAGCAAACGCGACGAGGCTATGAACACTGAAGCTTTCTTT.

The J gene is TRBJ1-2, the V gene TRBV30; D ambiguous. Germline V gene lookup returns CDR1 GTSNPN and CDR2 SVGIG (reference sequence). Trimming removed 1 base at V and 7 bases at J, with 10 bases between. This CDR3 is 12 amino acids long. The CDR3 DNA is TGTGCCTGGAGTGCACGATACGGTGGCTACACCTTC. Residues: CAWSARYGGYTF.

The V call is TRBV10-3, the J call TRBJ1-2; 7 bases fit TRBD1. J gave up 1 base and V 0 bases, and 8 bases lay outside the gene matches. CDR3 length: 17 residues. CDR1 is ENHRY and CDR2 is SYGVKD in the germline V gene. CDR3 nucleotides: TGTGCCATCAGTGAGTCGGGTTGGGACAGATATAACTATGGCTACACCTTC. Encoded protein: CAISESGWDRYNYGYTF.

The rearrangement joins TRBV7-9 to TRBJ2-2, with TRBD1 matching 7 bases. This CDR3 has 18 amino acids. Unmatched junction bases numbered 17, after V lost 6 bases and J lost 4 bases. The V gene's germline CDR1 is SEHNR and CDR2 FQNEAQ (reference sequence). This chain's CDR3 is CASSQPGQQLPLTGELFF. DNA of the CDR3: TGTGCCAGCAGTCAGCCGGGACAGCAGTTACCTCTCACCGGGGAGCTGTTTTTT.

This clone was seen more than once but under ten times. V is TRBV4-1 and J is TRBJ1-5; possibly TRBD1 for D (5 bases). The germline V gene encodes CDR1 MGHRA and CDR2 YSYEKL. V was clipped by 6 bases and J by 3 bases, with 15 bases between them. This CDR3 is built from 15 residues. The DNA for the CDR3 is TGCGCCAGCAGTGAACGGGGGAACCTCAATCAGCCCCAGCATTTT. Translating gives CASSERGNLNQPQHF.

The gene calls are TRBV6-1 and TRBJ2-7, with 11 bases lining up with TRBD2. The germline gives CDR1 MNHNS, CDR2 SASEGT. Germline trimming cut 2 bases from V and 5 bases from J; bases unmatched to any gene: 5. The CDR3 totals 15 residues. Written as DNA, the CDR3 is TGTGCCAGCAGTGAACTAACTAGCGGGAGTAACGAGCAGTACTTC. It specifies CASSELTSGSNEQYF.

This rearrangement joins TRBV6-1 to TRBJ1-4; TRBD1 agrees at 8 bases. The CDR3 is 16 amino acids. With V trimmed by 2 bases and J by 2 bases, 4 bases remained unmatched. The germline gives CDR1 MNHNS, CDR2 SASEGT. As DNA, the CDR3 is TGTGCCAGCAGTGAACTGGCAGGGGGCACTAATGAAAAACTGTTTTTT. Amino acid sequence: CASSELAGGTNEKLFF.

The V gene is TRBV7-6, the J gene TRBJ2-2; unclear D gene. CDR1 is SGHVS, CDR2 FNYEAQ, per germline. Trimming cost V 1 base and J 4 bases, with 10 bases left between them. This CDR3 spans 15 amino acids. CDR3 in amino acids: CASSLVVTRTGELFF. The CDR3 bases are TGTGCCAGCAGCTTAGTTGTGACACGCACCGGGGAGCTGTTTTTT. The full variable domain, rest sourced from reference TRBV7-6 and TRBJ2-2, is GAGVSQSPRYKVTKRGQDVALRCDPISGHVSLYWYRQALGQGPEFLTYFNYEAQQDKSGLPNDRFSAERPEGSISTLTIQRTEQRDSAMYRCASSLVVTRTGELFFGEGSRLTVL.

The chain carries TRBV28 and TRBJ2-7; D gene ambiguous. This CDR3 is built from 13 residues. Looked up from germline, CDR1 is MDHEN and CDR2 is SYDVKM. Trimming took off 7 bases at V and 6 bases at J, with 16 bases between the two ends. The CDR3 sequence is CASTPNPAREQYF. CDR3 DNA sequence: TGTGCCAGCACCCCCAACCCCGCGCGCGAGCAGTACTTC.

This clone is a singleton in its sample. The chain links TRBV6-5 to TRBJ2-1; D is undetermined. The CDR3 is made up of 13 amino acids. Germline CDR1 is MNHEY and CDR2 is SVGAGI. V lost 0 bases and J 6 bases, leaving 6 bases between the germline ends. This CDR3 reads CASSYSIGNEQFF. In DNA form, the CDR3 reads TGTGCCAGCAGTTACTCGATCGGCAATGAGCAGTTCTTC.

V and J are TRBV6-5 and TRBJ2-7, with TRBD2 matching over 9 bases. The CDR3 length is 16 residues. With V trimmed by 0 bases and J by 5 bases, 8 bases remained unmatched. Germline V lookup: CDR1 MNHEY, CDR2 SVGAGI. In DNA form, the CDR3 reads TGTGCCAGCAGTTACTCGACTCCGGGACTAGCTGACGAGCAGTACTTC. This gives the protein CASSYSTPGLADEQYF.

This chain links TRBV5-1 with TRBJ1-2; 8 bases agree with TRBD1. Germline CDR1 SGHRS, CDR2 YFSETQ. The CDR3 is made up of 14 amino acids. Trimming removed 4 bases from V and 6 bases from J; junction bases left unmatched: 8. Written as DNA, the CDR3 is TGCGCCAGCAGCGGTATACAGGGGGACCATGGCTACACCTTC. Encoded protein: CASSGIQGDHGYTF. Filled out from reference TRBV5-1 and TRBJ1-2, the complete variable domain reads KAGVTQTPRYLIKTRGQQVTLSCSPISGHRSVSWYQQTPGQGLQFLFEYFSETQRNKGNFPGRFSGRQFSNSRSEMNVSTLELGDSALYLCASSGIQGDHGYTFGSGTRLTVV.

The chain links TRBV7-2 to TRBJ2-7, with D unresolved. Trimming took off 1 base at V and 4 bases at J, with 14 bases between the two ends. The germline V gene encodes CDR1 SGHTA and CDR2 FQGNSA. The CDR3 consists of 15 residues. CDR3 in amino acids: CASSLDGQAFYEQYF. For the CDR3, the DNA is TGTGCCAGCAGCTTAGATGGTCAGGCTTTTTACGAGCAGTACTTC.

The CDR3 nucleotides read TGTGCCAGCAGCCAAGATGGTGGACAGTTGGACGAGCAGTACTTC. This codes for CASSQDGGQLDEQYF. The V call is TRBV4-2, the J call TRBJ2-7; D is possibly TRBD1 (6 bases). V lost 0 bases to trimming and J lost 5 bases, with 14 bases between them. Germline V lookup: CDR1 LGHNA, CDR2 YNFKEQ. The CDR3 totals 15 residues.

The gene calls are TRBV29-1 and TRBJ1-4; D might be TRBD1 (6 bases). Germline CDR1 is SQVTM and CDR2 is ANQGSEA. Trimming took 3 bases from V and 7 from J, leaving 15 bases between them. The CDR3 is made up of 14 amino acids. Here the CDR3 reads CSVDDGGAGEKLFF. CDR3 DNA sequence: TGCAGCGTTGATGACGGGGGGGCGGGTGAAAAACTGTTTTTT. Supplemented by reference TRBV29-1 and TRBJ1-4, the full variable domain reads SAVISQKPSRDICQRGTSLTIQCQVDSQVTMMFWYRQQPGQSLTLIATANQGSEATYESGFVIDKFPISRPNLTFSTLTVSNMSPEDSSIYLCSVDDGGAGEKLFFGSGTQLSVL.

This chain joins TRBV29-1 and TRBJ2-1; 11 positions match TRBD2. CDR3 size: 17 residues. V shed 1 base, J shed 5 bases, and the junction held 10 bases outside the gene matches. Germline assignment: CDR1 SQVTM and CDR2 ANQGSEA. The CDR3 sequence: CSVEAKVTLAGDNEQFF. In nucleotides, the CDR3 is TGCAGCGTTGAAGCCAAAGTAACACTAGCGGGAGACAATGAGCAGTTCTTC.

CDR3 DNA: TGTGCCAGCAGTGACCTTTTGACAGGGGCTGATTATTCACCCCTCCACTTT. It is translated as CASSDLLTGADYSPLHF. J is TRBJ1-6 and V is TRBV25-1; TRBD1 matches 8 bases. The CDR3 has 17 residues. Germline CDR1 reads MGHDK; CDR2 reads SYGVNS. Trimming took 3 bases from V and 8 from J; bases not matched to a gene: 12.

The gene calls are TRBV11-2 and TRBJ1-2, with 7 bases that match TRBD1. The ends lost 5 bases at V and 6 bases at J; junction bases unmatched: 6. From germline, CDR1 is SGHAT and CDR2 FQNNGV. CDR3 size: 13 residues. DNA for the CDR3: TGTGCCAGCAGCAACGACAGGGTTAATGGCTACACCTTC. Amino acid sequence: CASSNDRVNGYTF.